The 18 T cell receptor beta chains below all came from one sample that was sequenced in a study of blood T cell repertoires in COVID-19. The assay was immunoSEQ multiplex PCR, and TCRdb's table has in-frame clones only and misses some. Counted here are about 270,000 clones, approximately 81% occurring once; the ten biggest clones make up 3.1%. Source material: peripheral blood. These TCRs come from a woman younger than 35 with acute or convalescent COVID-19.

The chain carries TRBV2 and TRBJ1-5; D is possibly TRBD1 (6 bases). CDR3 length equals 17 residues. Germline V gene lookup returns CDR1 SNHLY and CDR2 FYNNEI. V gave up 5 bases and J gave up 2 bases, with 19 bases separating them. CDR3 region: CASSRPGANRGNQPQHF. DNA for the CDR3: TGTGCCAGCAGTCGCCCAGGGGCCAATAGGGGCAATCAGCCCCAGCATTTT.

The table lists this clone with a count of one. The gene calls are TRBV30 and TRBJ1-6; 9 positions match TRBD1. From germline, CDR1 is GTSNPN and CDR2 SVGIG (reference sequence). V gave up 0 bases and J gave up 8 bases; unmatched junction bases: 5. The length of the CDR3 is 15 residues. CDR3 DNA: TGTGCCTGGAGTGTACAGGGGGCATTTTATTCACCCCTCCACTTT. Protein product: CAWSVQGAFYSPLHF.

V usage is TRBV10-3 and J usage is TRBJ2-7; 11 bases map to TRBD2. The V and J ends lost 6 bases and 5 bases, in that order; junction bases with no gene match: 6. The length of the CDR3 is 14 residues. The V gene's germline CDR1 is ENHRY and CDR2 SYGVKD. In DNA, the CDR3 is TGTGCCATCAGCCTCCCGACTAGCGGGAACGAGCAGTACTTC. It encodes CAISLPTSGNEQYF.

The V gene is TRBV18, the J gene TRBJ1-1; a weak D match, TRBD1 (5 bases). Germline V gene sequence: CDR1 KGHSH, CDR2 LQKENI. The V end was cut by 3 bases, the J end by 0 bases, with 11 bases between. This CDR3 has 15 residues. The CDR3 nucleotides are TGTGCCAGCTCACCCCGGGGGGGGATGAACACTGAAGCTTTCTTT. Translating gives CASSPRGGMNTEAFF.

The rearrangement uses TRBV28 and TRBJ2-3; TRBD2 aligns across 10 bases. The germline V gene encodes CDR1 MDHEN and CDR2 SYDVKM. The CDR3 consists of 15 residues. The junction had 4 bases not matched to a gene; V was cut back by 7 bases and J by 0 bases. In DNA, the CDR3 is TGTGCCAGCACCTCTAGCGGGGGTAGCACAGATACGCAGTATTTT. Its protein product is CASTSSGGSTDTQYF.

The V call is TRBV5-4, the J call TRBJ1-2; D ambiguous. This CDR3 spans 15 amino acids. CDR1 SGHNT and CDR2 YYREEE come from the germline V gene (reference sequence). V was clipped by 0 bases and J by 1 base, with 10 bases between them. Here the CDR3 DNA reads TGTGCCAGCAGCTTGGGTGGAGAACTTAACTATGGCTACACCTTC. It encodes CASSLGGELNYGYTF.

CDR3 DNA sequence: TGCGCCAGCAGCCAAGAGGGCACCGGGACAGGGTACGCCAATGAGCAGTTCTTC. It specifies CASSQEGTGTGYANEQFF. The gene calls are TRBV4-3 and TRBJ2-1; the match to TRBD1 covers 9 bases. The V and J ends lost 0 bases and 6 bases, in that order; junction bases with no gene match: 12. The CDR3 runs 18 residues. Germline V lookup: CDR1 LGHNA, CDR2 YSLEER.

CDR3 loop: CASSNRDSPNNEQFF. The DNA for the CDR3 is TGTGCCAGCAGTAACCGGGACTCGCCGAACAATGAGCAGTTCTTC. V is TRBV6-5 and J is TRBJ2-1; TRBD2 might be the D (6 bases). Trimming removed 5 bases at V and 5 bases at J, with 16 bases between. Germline V gene sequence: CDR1 MNHEY, CDR2 SVGAGI. This CDR3 is 15 amino acids long.

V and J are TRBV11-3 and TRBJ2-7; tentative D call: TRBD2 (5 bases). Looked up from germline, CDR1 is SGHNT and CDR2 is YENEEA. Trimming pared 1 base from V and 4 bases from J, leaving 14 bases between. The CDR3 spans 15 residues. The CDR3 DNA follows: TGTGCCAGCAGCTTAGTGGGAGACCCCGGATACGAGCAGTACTTC. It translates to CASSLVGDPGYEQYF. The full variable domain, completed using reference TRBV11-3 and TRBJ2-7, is EAGVVQSPRYKIIEKKQPVAFWCNPISGHNTLYWYLQNLGQGPELLIRYENEEAVDDSQLPKDRFSAERLKGVDSTLKIQPAELGDSAVYLCASSLVGDPGYEQYFGPGTRLTVT.

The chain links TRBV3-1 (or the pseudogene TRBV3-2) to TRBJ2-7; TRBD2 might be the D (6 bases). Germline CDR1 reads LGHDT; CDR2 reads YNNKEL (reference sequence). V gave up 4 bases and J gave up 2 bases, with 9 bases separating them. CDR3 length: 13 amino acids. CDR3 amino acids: CASSRDSTYEQYF. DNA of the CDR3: TGTGCCAGCAGCCGGGACTCAACCTACGAGCAGTACTTC.

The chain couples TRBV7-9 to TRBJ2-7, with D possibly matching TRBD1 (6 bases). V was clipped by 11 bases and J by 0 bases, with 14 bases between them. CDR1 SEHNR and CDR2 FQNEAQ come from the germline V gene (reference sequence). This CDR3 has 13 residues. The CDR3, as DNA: TGTGCCGGGTTGGACAGTAGCTCCTACGAGCAGTACTTC. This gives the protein CAGLDSSSYEQYF.

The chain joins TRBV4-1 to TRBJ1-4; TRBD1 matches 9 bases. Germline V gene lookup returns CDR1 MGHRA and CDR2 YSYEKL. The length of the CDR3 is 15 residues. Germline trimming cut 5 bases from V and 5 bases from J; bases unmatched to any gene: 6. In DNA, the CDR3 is TGCGCCAGCAGCTCCACCGGGACAGGGAATGAAAAACTGTTTTTT. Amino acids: CASSSTGTGNEKLFF.

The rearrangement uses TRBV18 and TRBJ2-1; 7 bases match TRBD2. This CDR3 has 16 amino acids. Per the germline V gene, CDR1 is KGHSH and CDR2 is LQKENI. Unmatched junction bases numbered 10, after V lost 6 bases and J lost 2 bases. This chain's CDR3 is CASSDVGGSTYNEQFF. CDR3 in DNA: TGTGCCAGCTCCGACGTCGGGGGGTCAACCTACAATGAGCAGTTCTTC.

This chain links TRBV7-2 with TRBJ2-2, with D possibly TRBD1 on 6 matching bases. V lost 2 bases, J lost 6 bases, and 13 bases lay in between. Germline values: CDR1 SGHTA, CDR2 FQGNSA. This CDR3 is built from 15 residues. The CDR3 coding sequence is TGTGCCAGCAGCTTACCACAGGGTCGGGCCGGGGAGCTGTTTTTT. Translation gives CASSLPQGRAGELFF.

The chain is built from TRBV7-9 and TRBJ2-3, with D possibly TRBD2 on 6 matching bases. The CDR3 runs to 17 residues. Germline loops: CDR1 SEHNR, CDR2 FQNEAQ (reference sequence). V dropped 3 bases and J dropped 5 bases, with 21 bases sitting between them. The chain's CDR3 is CASSLPRAGQHEDTQYF. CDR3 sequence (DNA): TGTGCCAGCAGCTTGCCCCGGGCGGGGCAGCATGAAGATACGCAGTATTTT.

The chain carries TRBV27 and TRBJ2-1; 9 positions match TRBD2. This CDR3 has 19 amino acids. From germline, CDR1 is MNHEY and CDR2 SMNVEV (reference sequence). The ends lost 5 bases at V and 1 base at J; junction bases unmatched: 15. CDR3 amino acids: CASSQIGLAYSLSYNEQFF. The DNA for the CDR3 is TGTGCCAGCAGTCAAATCGGACTAGCGTATTCCCTATCCTACAATGAGCAGTTCTTC.

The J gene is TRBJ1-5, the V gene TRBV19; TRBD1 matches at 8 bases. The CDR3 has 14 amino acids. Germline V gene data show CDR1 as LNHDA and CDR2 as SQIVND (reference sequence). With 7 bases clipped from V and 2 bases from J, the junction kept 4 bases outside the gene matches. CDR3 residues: CASIQGGRNQPQHF. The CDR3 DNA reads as TGTGCCAGTATACAGGGGGGACGCAATCAGCCCCAGCATTTT. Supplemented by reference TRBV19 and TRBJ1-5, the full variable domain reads DGGITQSPKYLFRKEGQNVTLSCEQNLNHDAMYWYRQDPGQGLRLIYYSQIVNDFQKGDIAEGYSVSREKKESFPLTVTSAQKNPTAFYLCASIQGGRNQPQHFGDGTRLSIL.

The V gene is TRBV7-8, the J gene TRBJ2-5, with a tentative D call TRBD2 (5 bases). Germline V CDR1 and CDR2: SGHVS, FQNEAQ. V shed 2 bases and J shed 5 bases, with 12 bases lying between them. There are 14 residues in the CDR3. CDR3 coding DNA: TGTGCCAGCAGCTTACTTCTTGGGGAGGAGACCCAGTACTTC. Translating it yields CASSLLLGEETQYF.